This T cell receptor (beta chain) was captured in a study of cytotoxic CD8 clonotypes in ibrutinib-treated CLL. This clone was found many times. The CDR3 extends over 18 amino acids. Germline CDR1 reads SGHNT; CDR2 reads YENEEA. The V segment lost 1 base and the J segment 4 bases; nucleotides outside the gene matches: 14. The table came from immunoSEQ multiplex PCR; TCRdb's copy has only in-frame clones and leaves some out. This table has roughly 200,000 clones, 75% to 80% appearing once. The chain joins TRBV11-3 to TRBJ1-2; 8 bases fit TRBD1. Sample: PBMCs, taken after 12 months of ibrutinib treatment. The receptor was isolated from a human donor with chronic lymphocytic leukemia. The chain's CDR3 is CASSLVSRDRSKLYGYTF. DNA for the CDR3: TGTGCCAGCAGCTTAGTGTCGCGGGACAGGAGTAAACTCTATGGCTACACCTTC.